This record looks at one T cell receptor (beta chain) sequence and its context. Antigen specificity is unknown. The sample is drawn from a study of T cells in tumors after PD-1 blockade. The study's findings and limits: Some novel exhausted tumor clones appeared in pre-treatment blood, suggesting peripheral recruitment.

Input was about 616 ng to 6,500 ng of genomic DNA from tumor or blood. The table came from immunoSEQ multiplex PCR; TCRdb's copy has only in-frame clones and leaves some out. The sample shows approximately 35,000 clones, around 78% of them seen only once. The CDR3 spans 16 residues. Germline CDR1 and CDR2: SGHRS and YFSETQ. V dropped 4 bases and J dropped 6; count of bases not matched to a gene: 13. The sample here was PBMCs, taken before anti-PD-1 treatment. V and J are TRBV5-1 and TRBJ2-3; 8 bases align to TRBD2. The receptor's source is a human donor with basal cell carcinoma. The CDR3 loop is CASSARRAGGSDTQYF. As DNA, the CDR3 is TGCGCCAGCAGCGCGCGTCGGGCGGGAGGTTCGGATACGCAGTATTTT.